This T cell receptor beta chain appears in the sequencing data of a study of CD8 T cells in ankylosing spondylitis. TCRdb processed the 5' RACE reads anew with MiXCR; each CDR3 protein has one entry. The sample lists 250,000 to 400,000 distinct CDR3 sequences, approximately 10% seen once, with roughly 9% in the top ten. This clonotype was detected many times. Germline-derived CDR1 and CDR2 are SQVTM and ANQGSEA. V was clipped by 4 bases and J by 7 bases, with 13 bases between them. The CDR3 sequence is 13 residues long. The source is a female donor with ankylosing spondylitis or in good health (not recorded which). The sequencing input was blood, either unsorted or a sorted T cell fraction (not recorded which). This chain joins TRBV29-1 and TRBJ2-2, with no clear D. CDR3 in amino acids: CSVGGRAVGELFF. The CDR3 DNA follows: TGCAGCGTTGGAGGACGTGCGGTCGGGGAGCTGTTTTTT.